The rows below give T cell receptor beta chains drawn from one sample of a study of cytotoxic CD8 clonotypes in ibrutinib-treated CLL. Data came from immunoSEQ multiplex PCR; TCRdb stores just in-frame clones and leaves some out. The repertoire holds 12,000 or so clones, with less than 80% as singletons. Sequenced material: PBMCs, taken before ibrutinib treatment. The source is a human donor with chronic lymphocytic leukemia. CDR3s include the opening cysteine and the closing phenylalanine or tryptophan. Fields, in order: clone size, J gene, V gene, D gene, CDR3 DNA, CDR3 protein. The D gene is left open where the match is weak. Clone size is given for some rows only: seen once, a few or many times, or a class if the clone is expanded.

>NA|TRBJ1-6|TRBV5-1|NA
TGCGCCAGCAGCTTGTGGCCGCTGAGGGCTAATTCACCCCTCCACTTT
CASSLWPLRANSPLHF
>NA|TRBJ2-7|TRBV28|NA
TGTGCCAGCAGGCGGGGACCCACCTACGAGCAGTACTTC
CASRRGPTYEQYF
>once|TRBJ2-1|TRBV7-3|TRBD2
TGTGCCAGCAGCTCGGCAACTAGCGGGGGCAGAAGGGAGCAGTTCTTC
CASSSATSGGRREQFF
>NA|TRBJ2-5|TRBV9|TRBD2
TGTGCCAGCAGCGCGGGAGGTGGAGAGACCCAGTACTTC
CASSAGGGETQYF
>NA|TRBJ1-6|TRBV28|NA
TGTGCCAGCAGTAAGGGGGGGATAGGCTCCTCTAAGGGTCCCCCCCTCCACTTT
CASSKGGIGSSKGPPLHF
>NA|TRBJ1-3|TRBV28|TRBD1
TGTGCCAGCAGTCCCCTGGACAGGGGCTCTGGAAACACCATATATTTT
CASSPLDRGSGNTIYF
>few|TRBJ1-2|TRBV5-6|TRBD1
TGTGCCAGCAGCTTGGGACAGGGTGTGGGCTATGGCTACACCTTC
CASSLGQGVGYGYTF
>few|TRBJ2-5|TRBV5-4|NA
TGTGCCAGCAGACTAGACAGAGTCCAAGAGACCCAGTACTTC
CASRLDRVQETQYF
>NA|TRBJ2-3|TRBV28|NA
TGTGCCAGCAGTCCCACCCTTGGGACAGATACGCAGTATTTT
CASSPTLGTDTQYF
>NA|TRBJ1-5|TRBV5-1|TRBD1
TGCGCCAGCAGCACCGGGACAGGGTCGGGAAGCAATCAGCCCCAGCATTTT
CASSTGTGSGSNQPQHF
>once|TRBJ2-5|TRBV28|TRBD1
TGTGCCAGCAGTTTACTTAGACAGGGCCCACAAGAGACCCAGTACTTC
CASSLLRQGPQETQYF
>NA|TRBJ2-3|TRBV12-2|NA
TGTTCCCCCCAGGGGGGGTTCGCAGATACGCAGTATTTT
CSPQGGFADTQYF
>NA|TRBJ1-2|TRBV5-1|NA
TGCGCCAGCAGCTTGGGGGCAGGGGTAGGCTACACCTTC
CASSLGAGVGYTF
>NA|TRBJ1-5|TRBV5-1|TRBD1
TGCGCCAGCAGCTTGGAGGGGACAGGCAATCAGCCCCAGCATTTT
CASSLEGTGNQPQHF
>NA|TRBJ2-7|TRBV28|NA
TGTGCCAGCAGTTTGCAGGGCAGGGTTTACGAGCAGTACTTC
CASSLQGRVYEQYF